This T cell receptor (beta chain) came from a study of blood T cell repertoires in COVID-19. Study in general: COVID-19 samples collected from the United States, Italy and Spain covered acute and convalescent phases. Sources were T cells, B-cell-depleted T cells, or PBMCs; the material itself was cDNA or gDNA.

This clone was found once. In the source study's methods: Using reference gene primer amplification, nucleated cell counts were estimated. Measured with immunoSEQ multiplex PCR; TCRdb has only the in-frame clones, and not every one. D and trimming were read from the DNA, whereas the V and J calls and clone size are those reported in that table. The sample lists 50,000 to 65,000 clones, 82% occurring once. CDR3 length equals 15 residues. Germline V gene lookup returns CDR1 SGHVS and CDR2 FQNEAQ. Trimming pared 5 bases from V and 6 bases from J, leaving 14 bases between. The V and J genes are TRBV7-8 and TRBJ1-6; a weak D match, TRBD1 (5 bases). This receptor was obtained from a woman aged 60-70 years with acute or convalescent COVID-19. Sequenced sample: peripheral blood. The CDR3 sequence: CASSDSGGSNSPLHF. The DNA for the CDR3 is TGTGCCAGCAGCGATAGCGGGGGATCTAATTCACCCCTCCACTTT.